The rows below give T cell receptor beta chains drawn from one sample of a study of blood T cell repertoires in COVID-19. Sequencing used immunoSEQ multiplex PCR; TCRdb keeps in-frame clones, though not all of them. The data contain more than 45,000 clones, 75% to 90% of them singletons. Material for sequencing was peripheral blood. Source of these receptors: a woman aged 70-85 years with active COVID-19. CDR3s include the opening cysteine and the closing phenylalanine or tryptophan. Each record gives: J gene, V gene, D gene, clone size, CDR3 protein, CDR3 DNA. D genes are given only for firm matches. Not every row has a clone size; where given, it reads once, few, many or a size class.

>TRBJ1-5|TRBV19|.|.
CASSKGDQPQHF
TGTGCCAGTAGTAAGGGGGACCAGCCCCAGCATTTT
>TRBJ1-1|TRBV5-5|.|.
CASSPDLESRAFF
TGTGCCAGCAGCCCGGACTTAGAGTCGCGAGCTTTCTTT
>TRBJ2-7|TRBV19|.|.
CASSPDRTIDDEQYF
TGTGCCAGTAGTCCTGACAGAACTATTGACGACGAGCAGTACTTC
>TRBJ1-2|TRBV6-5|.|.
CASRPPGVGSYGYTF
TGTGCCAGCAGGCCCCCCGGGGTAGGGTCCTATGGCTACACCTTC
>TRBJ2-5|TRBV7-9|TRBD2|.
CATPTGTSGRATETQYF
TGTGCCACCCCCACCGGGACTAGCGGGAGGGCCACGGAGACCCAGTACTTC
>TRBJ2-7|TRBV4-2|TRBD2|.
CATRTGLAGGEQYF
TGTGCCACCCGGACAGGACTAGCGGGAGGCGAGCAGTACTTC
>TRBJ2-6|TRBV18|.|.
CASSLSLRAGANVLTF
TGTGCCAGCTCACTATCTCTCAGGGCTGGGGCCAACGTCCTGACTTTC
>TRBJ1-5|TRBV19|.|.
CASTPGFNSNQPQHF
TGTGCCAGTACCCCAGGGTTCAATAGCAATCAGCCCCAGCATTTT
>TRBJ2-1|TRBV5-4|TRBD2|.
CASSQSWGAGYYNEQFF
TGTGCCAGCAGCCAATCTTGGGGAGCGGGATATTACAATGAGCAGTTCTTC
>TRBJ2-1|TRBV9|TRBD2|.
CASSGGLVPDNEQFF
TGTGCCAGCAGCGGGGGACTAGTCCCCGACAATGAGCAGTTCTTC
>TRBJ2-1|TRBV6-2/TRBV6-3|TRBD2|.
CASSSRGASGANNEQFF
TGTGCCAGCAGCTCCCGGGGGGCTAGCGGGGCTAACAATGAGCAGTTCTTC
>TRBJ2-1|TRBV19|.|.
CASSIAGYNEQFF
TGTGCCAGTAGTATAGCGGGATACAATGAGCAGTTCTTC
>TRBJ1-4|TRBV29-1|TRBD1|few
CSVSRGTGVEKLFF
TGCAGCGTTTCGAGGGGGACAGGGGTTGAAAAACTGTTTTTT
>TRBJ1-4|TRBV5-1|TRBD1|.
CASSLRGTGGNEKLFF
TGCGCCAGCAGCCTACGGGGGACAGGGGGAAATGAAAAACTGTTTTTT
>TRBJ1-5|TRBV18|TRBD1|.
CASSGTGQASNQPQHF
TGTGCCAGCTCAGGAACGGGACAGGCGAGCAATCAGCCCCAGCATTTT
>TRBJ2-2|TRBV24-1|TRBD2|.
CATSDPGLANTGELFF
TGTGCCACCAGTGACCCGGGACTAGCGAACACCGGGGAGCTGTTTTTT
>TRBJ2-1|TRBV6-5|.|.
CATRPGVAGYNEQFF
TGTGCCACCCGGCCAGGGGTAGCGGGTTACAATGAGCAGTTCTTC
>TRBJ2-1|TRBV11-2|TRBD2|.
CASRIAGGPRNEQFF
TGTGCCAGCAGGATAGCGGGAGGGCCTCGAAATGAGCAGTTCTTC
>TRBJ2-7|TRBV5-1|.|.
CASSLTQASGTGVSEQYF
TGCGCCAGCAGCCTCACCCAGGCTAGCGGGACAGGGGTGTCCGAGCAGTACTTC
>TRBJ2-1|TRBV2|TRBD2|.
CASSVKREKFF
TGTGCCAGCAGTGTCAAGCGGGAAAAGTTCTTC
>TRBJ2-3|TRBV7-9|TRBD2|.
CASNDRGLAGHTQYF
TGTGCCAGCAACGACCGAGGGCTAGCGGGACATACGCAGTATTTT
>TRBJ2-3|TRBV3-1/TRBV3-2|TRBD2|.
CASSPAGRAADTQYF
TGTGCCAGCAGCCCAGCCGGGAGGGCCGCAGATACGCAGTATTTT
>TRBJ1-1|TRBV27|.|.
CASSLRGQKLMNTEAFF
TGTGCCAGCAGTTTACGTGGGCAAAAACTCATGAACACTGAAGCTTTCTTT
>TRBJ1-2|TRBV28|TRBD1|.
CATYTPGQAHNYGYTF
TGTGCCACCTACACCCCGGGACAGGCCCATAACTATGGCTACACCTTC
>TRBJ2-1|TRBV7-9|TRBD2|.
CASSLFMASGSSYNEQFF
TGTGCCAGCAGCTTATTTATGGCTAGCGGGAGCTCCTACAATGAGCAGTTCTTC
>TRBJ2-7|TRBV7-6|TRBD1|.
CASSLEEWQGASYDEQYF
TGTGCCAGCAGCTTAGAGGAGTGGCAGGGGGCGTCCTACGACGAGCAGTACTTC
>TRBJ2-3|TRBV9|TRBD2|.
CASSVEAGTSGSRTDTQYF
TGTGCCAGCAGCGTAGAGGCCGGGACTAGCGGGAGCAGGACAGATACGCAGTATTTT
>TRBJ1-5|TRBV18|TRBD1|.
CASSQNYAGTGDYSNQPQHF
TGTGCCAGCTCACAAAACTACGCCGGGACAGGAGACTATAGCAATCAGCCCCAGCATTTT
>TRBJ2-7|TRBV27|.|.
CASSLSSGARFYEQYF
TGTGCCAGCAGTTTATCTTCAGGGGCCCGATTCTACGAGCAGTACTTC
>TRBJ1-1|TRBV10-1|.|.
CASSPGTEAFF
TGCGCCAGCAGCCCGGGTACTGAAGCTTTCTTT
>TRBJ2-3|TRBV15|TRBD2|.
CATSSGRLVFPDTQYF
TGTGCCACCTCGAGCGGGAGGTTGGTCTTTCCAGATACGCAGTATTTT
>TRBJ1-3|TRBV5-1|.|.
CASTINTGYGNTIYF
TGCGCCAGCACCATTAACACAGGATATGGAAACACCATATATTTT
>TRBJ2-1|TRBV6-6|.|.
CASAQGRYNEQFF
TGTGCCAGCGCCCAGGGTCGCTACAATGAGCAGTTCTTC
>TRBJ2-1|TRBV5-4|TRBD2|.
CASSLELAGGYNEQFF
TGTGCCAGCAGCTTGGAACTAGCGGGAGGTTACAATGAGCAGTTCTTC
>TRBJ2-1|TRBV6-1|.|.
CASSEFVGSTGHEQFF
TGTGCCAGCAGTGAATTTGTGGGGAGCACGGGTCATGAGCAGTTCTTC
>TRBJ2-7|TRBV4-2|TRBD2|once
CASSLGPGGQYF
TGTGCCAGCAGCCTCGGACCGGGAGGGCAGTACTTC
>TRBJ2-5|TRBV28|.|.
CASRSGGNQETQYF
TGTGCCAGCAGGTCAGGGGGGAACCAAGAGACCCAGTACTTC
>TRBJ2-1|TRBV27|TRBD2|.
CASSPGLAGRREQFF
TGTGCCAGCAGTCCAGGACTAGCGGGGCGACGTGAGCAGTTCTTC
>TRBJ2-7|TRBV11-2|.|.
CASSSLPGTYEQYF
TGTGCCAGCAGCTCGCTTCCGGGTACCTACGAGCAGTACTTC
>TRBJ2-7|TRBV27|TRBD2|.
CASSFLGGPEQYF
TGTGCCAGCAGTTTTTTGGGAGGGCCCGAGCAGTACTTC
>TRBJ2-1|TRBV3-1/TRBV3-2|.|.
CASSQGATEQFF
TGTGCCAGCAGCCAGGGAGCGACTGAGCAGTTCTTC
>TRBJ1-2|TRBV7-2|.|.
CASSLDTNYGYTF
TGTGCCAGCAGCTTAGACACTAACTATGGCTACACCTTC
>TRBJ1-5|TRBV7-9|.|.
CASSLAEVQDSNQPQHF
TGTGCCAGCAGCTTAGCTGAGGTTCAAGATAGCAATCAGCCCCAGCATTTT
>TRBJ2-7|TRBV27|TRBD2|.
CASSFRWTSGINEQYF
TGTGCCAGCAGTTTTCGGTGGACTAGCGGGATCAACGAGCAGTACTTC
>TRBJ2-4|TRBV5-6|.|.
CASSLLDRGTENIQYF
TGTGCCAGCAGCTTGTTAGATCGGGGGACGGAAAACATTCAGTACTTC
>TRBJ2-5|TRBV11-2|.|.
CASSLGGRVSTQYF
TGTGCCAGCAGCTTAGGCGGGCGGGTGTCGACCCAGTACTTC
>TRBJ2-6|TRBV19|.|few
CASSIWEAGANVLTF
TGTGCCAGTAGTATTTGGGAGGCTGGGGCCAACGTCCTGACTTTC
>TRBJ1-1|TRBV7-6|.|.
CASSLGLNRVVLTEAFF
TGTGCCAGCAGCTTGGGACTGAATCGTGTGGTCCTCACTGAAGCTTTCTTT
>TRBJ2-1|TRBV28|TRBD2|.
CASTKTSGAFYNEQFF
TGTGCCAGCACCAAAACTAGCGGGGCTTTTTACAATGAGCAGTTCTTC
>TRBJ2-2|TRBV7-3|TRBD1|few
CASSFAGGSTGELFF
TGTGCCAGCAGCTTTGCAGGGGGTAGCACCGGGGAGCTGTTTTTT
>TRBJ2-1|TRBV7-9|TRBD2|once
CASSFGGLAGYNEQFF
TGTGCCAGCAGCTTCGGGGGACTAGCGGGGTACAATGAGCAGTTCTTC
>TRBJ2-7|TRBV6-6|.|.
CASTKVLAASYEQYF
TGTGCCAGCACCAAGGTTCTAGCCGCCTCCTACGAGCAGTACTTC
>TRBJ1-1|TRBV29-1|.|.
CSVLPTSMAEAFF
TGCAGCGTTTTGCCGACTTCCATGGCTGAAGCTTTCTTT
>TRBJ2-7|TRBV7-2|.|once
CASSLYGGTESHEQYF
TGTGCCAGCAGCTTATATGGAGGCACCGAGAGCCACGAGCAGTACTTC
>TRBJ2-3|TRBV5-1|TRBD1|.
CASMRGLSTDTQYF
TGCGCCAGCATGAGGGGGCTTAGCACAGATACGCAGTATTTT
>TRBJ1-1|TRBV6-5|TRBD1|.
CASTRGRLAEAFF
TGTGCCAGCACCAGGGGGCGGTTAGCGGAAGCTTTCTTT
>TRBJ2-5|TRBV28|TRBD2|.
CASSFSGTSGKTQYF
TGTGCCAGCAGTTTTTCCGGGACTAGCGGAAAGACCCAGTACTTC
>TRBJ2-3|TRBV28|TRBD2|.
CASSLASGRGTDTQYF
TGTGCCAGCAGTTTAGCTAGCGGGAGGGGGACAGATACGCAGTATTTT